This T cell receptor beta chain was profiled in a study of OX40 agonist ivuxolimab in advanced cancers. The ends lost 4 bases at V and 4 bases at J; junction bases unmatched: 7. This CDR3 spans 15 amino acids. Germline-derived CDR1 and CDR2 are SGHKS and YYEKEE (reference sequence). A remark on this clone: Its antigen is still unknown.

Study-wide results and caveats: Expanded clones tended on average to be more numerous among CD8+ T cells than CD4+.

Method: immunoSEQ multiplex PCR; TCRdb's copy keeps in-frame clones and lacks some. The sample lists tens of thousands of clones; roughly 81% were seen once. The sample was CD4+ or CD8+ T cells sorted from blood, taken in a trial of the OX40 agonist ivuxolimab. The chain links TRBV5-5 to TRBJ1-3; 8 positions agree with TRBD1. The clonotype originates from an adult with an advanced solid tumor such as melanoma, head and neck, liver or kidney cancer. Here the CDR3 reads CASSPDRGTGNTIYF. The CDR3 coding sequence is TGTGCCAGCAGCCCCGACAGGGGAACAGGAAACACCATATATTTT.